Listed below are T cell receptor beta chains from one sample, sequenced in a study of shared clonotypes between healthy human individuals. TCRdb's copy holds only in-frame clones and misses some; the assay was immunoSEQ multiplex PCR. The sample has around 2,000,000 clones, about 92% seen once. The sample consisted of naive CD8+ T cells from PBMCs. The receptors originated from a man aged 18 to 30 in good health. Some clones in this sample may be carry-over from other donors' samples. The CDR3 runs from the conserved cysteine through the conserved F or W. A D gene is named only where the DNA matches it firmly. Size is omitted from some rows. Given values are once, few, many or a class for expanded clones.

clone_size: .; d_call: .; j_call: TRBJ1-4; v_call: TRBV14; cdr3_aa: CASSQVSWSAPLFF; cdr3_nt: TGTGCCAGCAGCCAAGTCTCTTGGTCAGCGCCACTGTTTTTT
clone_size: .; d_call: .; j_call: TRBJ2-7; v_call: TRBV20-1; cdr3_aa: CSARDGSEQYF; cdr3_nt: TGCAGTGCTAGAGACGGATCCGAGCAGTACTTC
clone_size: few; d_call: .; j_call: TRBJ1-1; v_call: TRBV2; cdr3_aa: CASSALPAPREAFF; cdr3_nt: TGTGCCAGCAGTGCGCTCCCGGCCCCCCGGGAAGCTTTCTTT
clone_size: .; d_call: .; j_call: TRBJ2-7; v_call: TRBV9; cdr3_aa: CASSVGGLAEQYF; cdr3_nt: TGTGCCAGCAGCGTAGGAGGGTTGGCCGAGCAGTACTTC
clone_size: .; d_call: .; j_call: TRBJ1-1; v_call: TRBV28; cdr3_aa: CASSPLEARTEAFF; cdr3_nt: TGTGCCAGCAGCCCCCTCGAGGCCAGAACTGAAGCTTTCTTT
clone_size: .; d_call: TRBD1; j_call: TRBJ2-6; v_call: TRBV29-1; cdr3_aa: CSVSVGDRASSGANVLTF; cdr3_nt: TGCAGCGTGTCCGTCGGGGACAGGGCGTCCTCTGGGGCCAACGTCCTGACTTTC
clone_size: once; d_call: .; j_call: TRBJ1-4; v_call: TRBV27; cdr3_aa: CASSPLRGREKLFF; cdr3_nt: TGTGCCAGCAGTCCCCTCAGGGGTAGGGAAAAACTGTTTTTT
clone_size: .; d_call: TRBD2; j_call: TRBJ2-2; v_call: TRBV4-2; cdr3_aa: CASSQALAENTGELFF; cdr3_nt: TGTGCCAGCAGCCAAGCGCTAGCGGAGAACACCGGGGAGCTGTTTTTT
clone_size: .; d_call: TRBD1; j_call: TRBJ1-1; v_call: TRBV27; cdr3_aa: CASSPGGGNTEAFF; cdr3_nt: TGTGCCAGCAGTCCAGGGGGGGGGAACACTGAAGCTTTCTTT
clone_size: .; d_call: .; j_call: TRBJ1-2; v_call: TRBV4-1; cdr3_aa: CASRAPFDDRGEGPGYTF; cdr3_nt: TGCGCCAGCAGAGCCCCCTTTGATGACCGGGGTGAGGGGCCCGGCTACACCTTC
clone_size: few; d_call: .; j_call: TRBJ1-1; v_call: TRBV27; cdr3_aa: CASSSWPGGTEAFF; cdr3_nt: TGTGCCAGCAGTTCCTGGCCCGGAGGCACTGAAGCTTTCTTT
clone_size: .; d_call: TRBD1; j_call: TRBJ1-5; v_call: TRBV27; cdr3_aa: CASSPRDRVRGNQPQHF; cdr3_nt: TGTGCCAGCAGTCCCCGGGACAGGGTCCGGGGCAATCAGCCCCAGCATTTT